Shown below are 20 T cell receptor beta chains from a single sample sequenced in a study of vaccination effects on CD4 cells after COVID-19. Their cognate antigens are unknown. Measured with immunoSEQ multiplex PCR; TCRdb has only the in-frame clones, and not every one. The sample carries around 50,000 clones, over 60% recorded once. Cells that had been cultured for 10 days were the source of isolated CD4+ T cells. A positive SARS-CoV-2 PCR test fell between March and December 2020. Each participant was given two doses of one vaccine (BNT162b2 or mRNA-1273). The source was CD4+ T cells from PBMCs cultured without peptide, collected after COVID-19 vaccination. The receptors were sampled from a human donor who had a prior SARS-CoV-2 infection.

The sample holds one count of this clone. The chain recombines TRBV11-2 with TRBJ2-5; D is unclear. Trimming took off 0 bases at V and 7 bases at J, with 12 bases between the two ends. The CDR3 totals 14 residues. Looked up from germline, CDR1 is SGHAT and CDR2 is FQNNGV. The CDR3 region has the DNA TGTGCCAGCAGCTTAGAGGTGGGCTGGGGGACCCAGTACTTC. Its translation is CASSLEVGWGTQYF.

The V and J genes are TRBV5-4 and TRBJ2-3; TRBD1 aligns across 11 bases. J was trimmed by 4 bases and V by 6 bases; bases with no gene match: 4. In germline, CDR1 is SGHNT, CDR2 YYREEE (reference sequence). The CDR3 consists of 14 residues. In DNA form, the CDR3 reads TGTGCCAGCACCTCGGGACAGGGGGCAGATACGCAGTATTTT. Its protein product is CASTSGQGADTQYF.

The V and J genes are TRBV25-1 and TRBJ2-3, with TRBD2 as a possible D gene (6 bases). Per the germline V gene, CDR1 is MGHDK and CDR2 is SYGVNS. V was shortened by 1 base and J by 4 bases, with 15 bases between the two germline ends. The CDR3 consists of 16 residues. The CDR3 reads CASSEFPGEQSDTQYF. The CDR3 DNA is TGTGCCAGCAGTGAATTTCCGGGGGAGCAGTCAGATACGCAGTATTTT. The variable domain in full, completed from reference TRBV25-1 and TRBJ2-3, reads EADIYQTPRYLVIGTGKKITLECSQTMGHDKMYWYQQDPGMELHLIHYSYGVNSTEKGDLSSESTVSRIRTEHFPLTLESARPSHTSQYLCASSEFPGEQSDTQYFGPGTRLTVL.

The sample holds a few counts of this clone. This CDR3 is CASSPTSGRTTEAFF. For the CDR3, the DNA is TGCGCCAGCAGCCCAACCTCGGGCAGGACCACTGAAGCTTTCTTT. The chain carries TRBV4-1 and TRBJ1-1; D gene unclear. Germline lookup yields CDR1 MGHRA and CDR2 YSYEKL. This CDR3 has 15 residues. The V end was cut by 4 bases, the J end by 4 bases, with 16 bases between.

This clone was observed a single time. The rearrangement links TRBV7-2 to TRBJ2-7; D unclear. The CDR3 contains 16 residues. V lost 2 bases to trimming and J lost 6 bases, with 20 bases between them. Germline V gene data show CDR1 as SGHTA and CDR2 as FQGNSA. This CDR3 is CASSLYLSNEAFEQYF. The CDR3 DNA reads as TGTGCCAGCAGCTTATATTTGTCGAACGAGGCCTTCGAGCAGTACTTC.

The V call is TRBV5-6, the J call TRBJ2-3; 8 nucleotides align to TRBD2. The germline gives CDR1 SGHDT, CDR2 YYEEEE. This CDR3 spans 17 amino acids. J lost 3 bases, V lost 1 base, and 10 bases had no gene match. CDR3 nucleotide sequence: TGTGCCAGCAGCTTGTTATCAAGCGGGAGTGCTACAGATACGCAGTATTTT. Protein product: CASSLLSSGSATDTQYF.

This chain joins TRBV5-5 and TRBJ1-3; D gene ambiguous. This CDR3 has 12 residues. Germline V gene lookup returns CDR1 SGHKS and CDR2 YYEKEE (reference sequence). V was cut by 4 bases and J by 4 bases, with 6 bases left in between. This CDR3 reads CASSTEGNTIYF. CDR3 DNA sequence: TGTGCCAGCAGCACGGAGGGAAACACCATATATTTT. The variable domain in full, completed from reference TRBV5-5 and TRBJ1-3, reads DAGVTQSPTHLIKTRGQQVTLRCSPISGHKSVSWYQQVLGQGPQFIFQYYEKEERGRGNFPDRFSARQFPNYSSELNVNALLLGDSALYLCASSTEGNTIYFGEGSWLTVV.

This CDR3 is CASSLDRAGNTIYF. DNA of the CDR3: TGTGCCAGCTCACTGGACAGGGCTGGAAACACCATATATTTT. The chain uses TRBV18 and TRBJ1-3, with 8 positions matching TRBD1. There are 14 residues in the CDR3. The V and J ends lost 4 bases and 2 bases, in that order; junction bases with no gene match: 1. From germline, CDR1 is KGHSH and CDR2 LQKENI.

V usage is TRBV5-1 and J usage is TRBJ1-1, with TRBD1 identical over 8 bases. Trimming removed 2 bases from V and 0 bases from J; junction bases left unmatched: 3. CDR3 size: 15 residues. Germline CDR1 and CDR2: SGHRS and YFSETQ. The CDR3 reads CASSFEDRVNTEAFF. As DNA, the CDR3 is TGCGCCAGCAGCTTCGAGGACAGGGTGAACACTGAAGCTTTCTTT.

J is TRBJ1-1 and V is TRBV29-1; no reliable D call. Germline lookup yields CDR1 SQVTM and CDR2 ANQGSEA. The V end was cut by 4 bases, the J end by 0 bases, with 9 bases between. This CDR3 spans 13 amino acids. CDR3 DNA: TGCAGCGTTGTTGACGCCATGAACACTGAAGCTTTCTTT. This encodes CSVVDAMNTEAFF.

The chain couples TRBV29-1 to TRBJ2-7; D gene uncertain. CDR3 length: 14 residues. The germline V and J ends were trimmed by 4 bases and 0 bases, with 13 bases remaining between them. In germline, CDR1 is SQVTM, CDR2 ANQGSEA. The CDR3 here is CSVGVRSLSYEQYF. CDR3 nucleotide sequence: TGCAGCGTTGGAGTCCGCTCACTCTCCTACGAGCAGTACTTC.

V gene TRBV4-3 combines with J gene TRBJ2-3; tentatively, D is TRBD2 (6 bases). Germline values: CDR1 LGHNA, CDR2 YSLEER. The CDR3 sequence is 18 residues long. V lost 0 bases, J lost 9 bases, and 25 bases lay in between. The CDR3 spells CASSQEMGGVVISGTQYF. The CDR3 DNA reads TGCGCCAGCAGCCAAGAAATGGGGGGAGTAGTTATATCGGGCACGCAGTATTTT.

This rearrangement joins TRBV11-3 to TRBJ2-2; D is unclear. Germline CDR1 and CDR2: SGHNT and YENEEA. This CDR3 is built from 13 residues. With 1 base removed from V and 6 bases from J, the gap between germline ends came to 6 bases. DNA of the CDR3: TGTGCCAGCAGCTTAGTACTTCCCGGGGAGCTGTTTTTT. As protein: CASSLVLPGELFF.

The rearrangement uses TRBV3-1 (or the pseudogene TRBV3-2) and TRBJ1-2, with D possibly matching TRBD1 (5 bases). CDR3 length: 15 amino acids. V was shortened by 4 bases and J by 8 bases, with 20 bases between the two germline ends. CDR1 is LGHDT, CDR2 YNNKEL, per germline (reference sequence). In DNA form, the CDR3 reads TGTGCCAGCAGCCCGGGACTGGATAGAGTAAGGGGCTACACCTTC. It specifies CASSPGLDRVRGYTF.

The chain recombines TRBV5-6 with TRBJ2-2, with D tentatively TRBD2 (6 bases). This CDR3 is built from 16 residues. With 0 bases removed from V and 4 bases from J, the gap between germline ends came to 13 bases. Germline loops: CDR1 SGHDT, CDR2 YYEEEE. The CDR3 region has the DNA TGTGCCAGCAGCTTGGAAGGGGACTTGGGCACCGGGGAGCTGTTTTTT. This encodes CASSLEGDLGTGELFF. Full variable domain (missing parts from reference TRBV5-6 and TRBJ2-2): DAGVTQSPTHLIKTRGQQVTLRCSPKSGHDTVSWYQQALGQGPQFIFQYYEEEERQRGNFPDRFSGHQFPNYSSELNVNALLLGDSALYLCASSLEGDLGTGELFFGEGSRLTVL.

This chain connects TRBV15 to TRBJ1-5, with D unresolved. V gave up 3 bases and J gave up 4 bases, with 13 bases separating them. CDR3 size: 15 residues. The germline gives CDR1 LNHNV, CDR2 YYDKDF (reference sequence). The CDR3 here is CATSSLETGNQPQHF. CDR3 DNA sequence: TGTGCCACCAGCAGTTTGGAGACGGGTAATCAGCCCCAGCATTTT.

CDR3 in DNA: TGTGCCAGCAGCTTAGATCGGGACGGAGGCAATCAGCCCCAGCATTTT. It codes for CASSLDRDGGNQPQHF. The chain is built from TRBV11-3 and TRBJ1-5, with D possibly TRBD1 on 5 matching bases. V was shortened by 0 bases and J by 2 bases, with 11 bases between the two germline ends. The germline gives CDR1 SGHNT, CDR2 YENEEA. This CDR3 contains 16 residues.

The genes are TRBV28 and TRBJ1-2; possibly TRBD1 for D (6 bases). Trimming removed 2 bases at V and 4 bases at J, with 14 bases between. Germline values: CDR1 MDHEN, CDR2 SYDVKM. The CDR3 runs to 15 residues. The CDR3 DNA sequence: TGTGCCAGCAGTTTAGTGGCAGGGGACCCCTATGGCTACACCTTC. Translating gives CASSLVAGDPYGYTF.

V and J are TRBV30 and TRBJ1-3, with D uncertain. The germline V gene has CDR1 GTSNPN and CDR2 SVGIG (reference sequence). Trimming left V 2 bases short and J 0 bases short, with 14 bases between. The CDR3 sequence is 16 residues long. Here the CDR3 reads CAWSRAGYNSGNTIYF. For the CDR3, the DNA is TGTGCCTGGAGTAGGGCAGGTTATAACTCTGGAAACACCATATATTTT.

The rearrangement joins TRBV4-2 to TRBJ2-3, with TRBD2 matching 9 bases. CDR1 is LGHNA, CDR2 YNFKEQ, per germline. The CDR3 runs 20 residues. V lost 0 bases, J lost 1 base, and 14 bases stayed unmatched. CDR3 sequence (DNA): TGTGCCAGCAGCCAAGAACCACGTGCGGGGGGGCGCTTGGGCACAGATACGCAGTATTTT. Protein product: CASSQEPRAGGRLGTDTQYF.